One TCR beta chain is described in this entry. Nothing much larger sits one base from this clone, and base qualities are not available. This entry comes from a study of T cells after yellow fever vaccination (dated by TCRdb to between 2018 and 2021). Background for the entire study: The SMART-Seq v4 Ultra Low Input RNA kit was used to prepare libraries from fractions with low cell numbers. Bulk TCR alpha and beta repertoires were sequenced longitudinally to track T-cell clones before and after primary and booster YFV17D yellow fever vaccination. Two healthy male donors, one aged 18 to 29 and one aged 30 to 40 years, were included in the cohort. Blood was collected at multiple timepoints before and after primary and secondary immunization, and bulk PBMC replicates and cell subsets were isolated.

The paper as a whole reports these results and caveats: Most clones expanded after primary vaccination were re-detected after the booster (around 96% of CD4 and more than 70% of CD8), suggesting broad memory maintenance. A small share of clonotypes occurred in both CD4 and CD8 compartments, likely arising from convergent recombination. Because the study included only a couple of donors, the extent to which the findings can be generalized is limited. Computational filtering was needed because FACS-sorted repertoires could contain abundant contaminating clonotypes from the bulk population. Compared with the primary T-cell response, the secondary T-cell response was faster but weaker, reaching its peak on day 5 rather than on day 15.

The CDR3 sequence holds 17 residues, the cysteine and phenylalanine included. Of all the DNA, just the CDR3 is kept, 51 bases in frame from base 1. V is reduced by 4 bases and J by 1 base, leaving a spacing of 19 bases between them. From the germline V gene (reference sequence), CDR1 is LNHDA and CDR2 is SQIVND. The treatment or condition label of this sample denotes: live attenuated yellow fever vaccine strain. PBMCs were isolated from peripheral blood using a standard Ficoll-Paque protocol. Epitope-specific CD8 T cells were sorted using a dextramer loaded with the yellow fever NS4B epitope peptide, with anti-CD3 and anti-CD8 staining. TriZol was used to extract RNA from bulk PBMCs, from CD4 and CD8 fractions, and from dextramer-positive and dextramer-negative fractions. TCR cDNA was synthesized by 5'RACE template switching, through which a universal primer site and unique molecular identifiers were introduced. Priming of cDNA synthesis was performed from both the TCR alpha and TCR beta constant segments. Library amplification used two PCR steps, and the second PCR step added sample barcodes and sequencing adapters. Libraries were sequenced on Illumina HiSeq 2500 (2x100 bp) or NovaSeq (2x150 bp). The published analysis was carried out like this. MIGEC was used to demultiplex reads and collapse the reads into UMI consensus sequences, and MiXCR was used for V(D)J alignment. Using edgeR on replicate PBMC samples, clonotypes were called vaccine-responding if FDR was below 0.01 and the log2 fold change was above 5 up to day 15. CD4 or CD8 identity was assigned to each bulk clonotype according to whether the clonotype was present at higher abundance in the sequenced CD4 repertoire or the sequenced CD8 repertoire. Clonotypes enriched at least 10-fold in dextramer-positive over dextramer-negative fractions were defined as NS4B-specific, and CD4-biased clonotypes were excluded. TCRdb redid the processing of the public reads, applying fastp at Q25 and MiXCR, and retained in-frame beta chains. Each CDR3 protein gets just one entry, which takes the most common genes and DNA from the rows behind it. These V and J calls are TCRdb output, not the study's own analysis. This sample lists about 85,000 distinct CDR3 sequences; about an eighth were detected once. The ten largest clones represent approximately 25% of the sample.

The sample consisted of CD8+ T cells not binding an NS4B(214-222) dextramer, sorted from PBMCs, taken around 3 weeks after the first yellow fever vaccination. The cell subset or site label, read with the paper, signifies: NS4B epitope dextramer-negative CD8 T cells. This receptor was identified in a young man who received the YFV17D yellow fever vaccine. The rearranged segments are TRBV19 and TRBJ2-5; the D element could tentatively be TRBD1 or TRBD2, as 7 bases agree for each. This receptor has the CDR3 CASSTLGGGQTQETQYF. The DNA sequence is TGTGCCAGTAGTACACTAGGGGGGGGACAGACCCAAGAGACCCAGTACTTC. Full variable domain (CDR3 extended with the reference TRBV19 and TRBJ2-5 proteins): DGGITQSPKYLFRKEGQNVTLSCEQNLNHDAMYWYRQDPGQGLRLIYYSQIVNDFQKGDIAEGYSVSREKKESFPLTVTSAQKNPTAFYLCASSTLGGGQTQETQYFGPGTRLLVL.